One sample yielded the 11 T cell receptor beta chains listed below, sequenced in a study of blood T cell repertoires in COVID-19 (dated by TCRdb to about 2020). The library came from the immunoSEQ multiplex PCR assay. What TCRdb holds here is the immuneACCESS table cut down to in-frame rearrangements. Part of the clones is not present; checked against another copy, under half of the missing clones reflect an unresolved V gene, and the others are unexplained. The sample data list about 260,000 clones, and about 85% of these were observed just once. Clones ranked in the top ten supply under 5.5% of the sample. Material: peripheral blood. The receptors here all came from a man in his 60s with acute or convalescent COVID-19.

A single count supports this clone. The chain has TRBV5-8 and TRBJ1-4; the match to TRBD1 covers 8 bases. V was clipped by 4 bases and J by 2 bases; unmatched bases: 10. Germline V gives CDR1 SGHTS, CDR2 YDEGEE. The CDR3 totals 17 residues. The CDR3 sequence is CASSPNDRGPTNEKLFF. In DNA form, the CDR3 reads TGTGCCAGCAGCCCGAATGACAGGGGACCGACTAATGAAAAACTGTTTTTT.

The chain has TRBV6-5 and TRBJ2-7, with 7 positions matching TRBD1. The CDR3 covers 13 residues. Germline V gene lookup returns CDR1 MNHEY and CDR2 SVGAGI. The V segment lost 10 bases and the J segment 4 bases; nucleotides outside the gene matches: 10. CDR3 in DNA: TGTGCCATTGACCGGGACAGCCTATACGAGCAGTACTTC. It specifies CAIDRDSLYEQYF.

The rearrangement links TRBV10-3 to TRBJ2-6, with D maybe TRBD1 (5 bases). Trimming left V 0 bases short and J 0 bases short, with 12 bases between. In germline, CDR1 is ENHRY, CDR2 SYGVKD. This CDR3 has 18 residues. In DNA form, the CDR3 reads TGTGCCATCAGTGAGTCTTGGACAATTAGCTCTGGGGCCAACGTCCTGACTTTC. Its protein product is CAISESWTISSGANVLTF.

The genes are TRBV28 and TRBJ2-2, with D possibly matching TRBD2 (5 bases). CDR3 length equals 16 residues. Per the germline V gene, CDR1 is MDHEN and CDR2 is SYDVKM. V lost 6 bases, J lost 5 bases, and 19 bases lay in between. The CDR3 nucleotides are TGTGCCAGCAGGCACGGGTCCACCGAGGGAACCGGGGAGCTGTTTTTT. Amino acid sequence: CASRHGSTEGTGELFF.

The rearrangement links TRBV10-3 to TRBJ2-2, with 12 bases aligning to TRBD2. Per germline, CDR1 ENHRY and CDR2 SYGVKD. Trimming removed 6 bases from V and 1 base from J; junction bases left unmatched: 15. The CDR3 consists of 20 residues. The CDR3 nucleotides are TGTGCCATCAGACCCGGACTAGCGGGGAGGGCCGCTCAGAACACCGGGGAGCTGTTTTTT. Translated, it gives CAIRPGLAGRAAQNTGELFF.

The chain uses TRBV19 and TRBJ2-2; the match to TRBD2 covers 7 bases. Germline V gene lookup returns CDR1 LNHDA and CDR2 SQIVND (reference sequence). With V trimmed by 2 bases and J by 0 bases, 3 bases remained unmatched. The CDR3 loop spans 16 amino acids. CDR3 amino acids: CASSIWEGANTGELFF. The CDR3, as DNA: TGTGCCAGTAGTATATGGGAGGGCGCGAACACCGGGGAGCTGTTTTTT.

The CDR3 sequence: CASSRDSNEQFF. The CDR3 DNA reads as TGCGCCAGCAGCCGTGACAGCAATGAGCAGTTCTTC. The chain links TRBV4-1 to TRBJ2-1; D possibly corresponds to TRBD1 (5 bases). Germline V gives CDR1 MGHRA, CDR2 YSYEKL. Trimming removed 4 bases from V and 6 bases from J, with 7 bases in between. This CDR3 has 12 residues.

This clone appeared once. The chain combines TRBV4-2 with TRBJ2-1; 8 bases are a match to TRBD2. The V and J ends lost 4 bases and 2 bases, in that order; junction bases with no gene match: 16. The CDR3 sequence is 19 residues long. Germline V gives CDR1 LGHNA, CDR2 YNFKEQ. The DNA for the CDR3 is TGTGCCAGCAGCCCTCCGGGACTAGATCGGGGTTCCGCCTACAATGAGCAGTTCTTC. Residues: CASSPPGLDRGSAYNEQFF.

The J gene is TRBJ1-1, the V gene TRBV7-8; possible D gene TRBD1, 6 bases. V was shortened by 4 bases and J by 2 bases, with 14 bases between the two germline ends. Germline V gene data show CDR1 as SGHVS and CDR2 as FQNEAQ. There are 15 residues in the CDR3. The CDR3 DNA sequence: TGTGCCAGCAGCTGGGGGCTACCGGGAAACACTGAAGCTTTCTTT. Translating it yields CASSWGLPGNTEAFF.

The chain links TRBV18 to TRBJ2-5, with TRBD1 matching over 7 bases. Germline-derived CDR1 and CDR2 are KGHSH and LQKENI. V lost 7 bases, J lost 2 bases, and 4 bases stayed unmatched. The CDR3 sequence is 13 residues long. The CDR3 is CASYPGQQETQYF. Here the CDR3 DNA reads TGTGCCAGCTATCCGGGACAGCAAGAGACCCAGTACTTC.

This rearrangement joins TRBV5-1 to TRBJ2-5, with D tentatively TRBD1 (5 bases). CDR3 size: 17 residues. The germline gives CDR1 SGHRS, CDR2 YFSETQ. The germline V and J ends were trimmed by 4 bases and 4 bases, with 23 bases remaining between them. DNA of the CDR3: TGCGCCAGCAGCCCCGCCCTAAGGACATTTGTCGGAGAGACCCAGTACTTC. Translated: CASSPALRTFVGETQYF.